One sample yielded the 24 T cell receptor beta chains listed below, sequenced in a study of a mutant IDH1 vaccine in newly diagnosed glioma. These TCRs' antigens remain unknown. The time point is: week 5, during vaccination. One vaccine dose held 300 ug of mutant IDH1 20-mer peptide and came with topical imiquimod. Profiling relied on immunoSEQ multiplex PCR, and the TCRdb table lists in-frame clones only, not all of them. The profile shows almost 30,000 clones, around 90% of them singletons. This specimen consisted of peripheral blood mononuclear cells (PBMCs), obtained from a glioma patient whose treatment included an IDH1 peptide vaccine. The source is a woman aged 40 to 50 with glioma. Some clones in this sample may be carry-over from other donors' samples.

The CDR3 protein is CASKAGAPGGNQPQHF. Here the CDR3 DNA reads TGCGCCAGCAAGGCTGGGGCGCCCGGGGGCAATCAGCCCCAGCATTTT. The rearrangement uses TRBV5-1 and TRBJ1-5; TRBD1 is a possible D gene (5 bases). Germline assignment: CDR1 SGHRS and CDR2 YFSETQ. The CDR3 extends over 16 amino acids. V was cut by 6 bases and J by 2 bases, with 18 bases left in between.

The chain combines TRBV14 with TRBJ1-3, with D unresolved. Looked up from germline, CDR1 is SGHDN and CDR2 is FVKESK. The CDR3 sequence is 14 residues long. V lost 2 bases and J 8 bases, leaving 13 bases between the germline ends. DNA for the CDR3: TGTGCCAGCAGCCAAAGTTACCCCGGGGACACCATATATTTT. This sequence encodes CASSQSYPGDTIYF.

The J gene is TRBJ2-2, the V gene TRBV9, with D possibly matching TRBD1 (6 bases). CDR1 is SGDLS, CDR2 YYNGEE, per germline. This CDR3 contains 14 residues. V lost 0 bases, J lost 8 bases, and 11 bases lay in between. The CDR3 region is CASSVGRGRGELFF. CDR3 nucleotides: TGTGCCAGCAGCGTAGGCAGGGGCCGGGGGGAGCTGTTTTTT.

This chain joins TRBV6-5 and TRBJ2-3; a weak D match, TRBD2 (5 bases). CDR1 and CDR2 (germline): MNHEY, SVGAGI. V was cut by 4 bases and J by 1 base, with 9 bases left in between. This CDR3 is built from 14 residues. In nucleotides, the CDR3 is TGTGCCAGCAGTTTCGGACTCGGCACAGATACGCAGTATTTT. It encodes CASSFGLGTDTQYF.

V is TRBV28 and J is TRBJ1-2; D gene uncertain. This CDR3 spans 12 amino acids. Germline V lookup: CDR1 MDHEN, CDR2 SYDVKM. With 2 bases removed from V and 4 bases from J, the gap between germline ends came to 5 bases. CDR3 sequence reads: CASSLNGYGYTF. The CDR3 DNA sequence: TGTGCCAGCAGTTTAAATGGCTATGGCTACACCTTC.

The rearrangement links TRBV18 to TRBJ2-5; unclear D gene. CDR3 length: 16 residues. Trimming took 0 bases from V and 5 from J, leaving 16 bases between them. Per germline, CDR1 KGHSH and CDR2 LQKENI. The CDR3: CASSPPVTPGQETQYF. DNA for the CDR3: TGTGCCAGCTCACCACCGGTCACCCCGGGTCAGGAGACCCAGTACTTC.

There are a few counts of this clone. Here the CDR3 DNA reads TGTGCCAGCAGTTACAGCGGGAGGCCCTATGAGCAGTTCTTC. Translated: CASSYSGRPYEQFF. The V gene is TRBV27, the J gene TRBJ2-1, with 9 bases fitting TRBD2. The CDR3 spans 14 residues. Germline CDR1 reads MNHEY; CDR2 reads SMNVEV (reference sequence). V shed 4 bases and J 8 bases; nucleotides not matched to a gene: 6.

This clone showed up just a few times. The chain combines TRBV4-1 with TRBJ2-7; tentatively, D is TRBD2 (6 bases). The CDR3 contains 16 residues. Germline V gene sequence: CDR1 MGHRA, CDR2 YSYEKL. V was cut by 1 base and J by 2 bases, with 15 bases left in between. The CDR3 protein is CASSQVLSLAPYEQYF. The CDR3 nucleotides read TGCGCCAGCAGCCAAGTTTTGAGCCTAGCGCCCTACGAGCAGTACTTC.

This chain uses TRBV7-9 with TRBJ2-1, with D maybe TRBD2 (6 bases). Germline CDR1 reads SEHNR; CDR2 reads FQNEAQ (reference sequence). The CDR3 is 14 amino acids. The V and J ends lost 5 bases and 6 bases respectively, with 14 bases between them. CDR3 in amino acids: CASSPPTGLNEQFF. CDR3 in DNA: TGTGCCAGCAGCCCGCCTACGGGACTCAATGAGCAGTTCTTC.

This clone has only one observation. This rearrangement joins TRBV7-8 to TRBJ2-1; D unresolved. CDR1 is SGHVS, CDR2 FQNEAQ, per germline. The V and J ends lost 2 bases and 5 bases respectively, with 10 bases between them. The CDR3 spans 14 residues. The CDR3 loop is CASSLRRTDNEQFF. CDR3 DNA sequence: TGTGCCAGCAGCTTACGGCGGACCGACAATGAGCAGTTCTTC.

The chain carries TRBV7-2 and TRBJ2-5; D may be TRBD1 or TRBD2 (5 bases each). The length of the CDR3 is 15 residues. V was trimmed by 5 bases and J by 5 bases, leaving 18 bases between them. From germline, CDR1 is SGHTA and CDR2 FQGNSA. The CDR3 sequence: CASSVTPGTEETQYF. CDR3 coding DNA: TGTGCCAGCAGCGTAACCCCGGGGACGGAGGAGACCCAGTACTTC. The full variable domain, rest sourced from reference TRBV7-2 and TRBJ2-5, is GAGVSQSPSNKVTEKGKDVELRCDPISGHTALYWYRQSLGQGLEFLIYFQGNSAPDKSGLPSDRFSAERTGGSVSTLTIQRTQQEDSAVYLCASSVTPGTEETQYFGPGTRLLVL.

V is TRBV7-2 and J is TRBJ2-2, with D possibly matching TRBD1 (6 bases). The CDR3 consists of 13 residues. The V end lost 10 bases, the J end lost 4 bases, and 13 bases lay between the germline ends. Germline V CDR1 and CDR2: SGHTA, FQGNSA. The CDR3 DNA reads TGTGCCACCTCGGACAGCCCCACCGGGGAGCTGTTTTTT. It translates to CATSDSPTGELFF. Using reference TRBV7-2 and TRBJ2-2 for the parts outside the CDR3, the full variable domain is GAGVSQSPSNKVTEKGKDVELRCDPISGHTALYWYRQSLGQGLEFLIYFQGNSAPDKSGLPSDRFSAERTGGSVSTLTIQRTQQEDSAVYLCATSDSPTGELFFGEGSRLTVL.

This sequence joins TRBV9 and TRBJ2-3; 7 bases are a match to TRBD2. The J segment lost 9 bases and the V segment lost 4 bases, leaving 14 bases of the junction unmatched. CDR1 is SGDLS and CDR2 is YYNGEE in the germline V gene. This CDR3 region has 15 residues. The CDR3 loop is CASSPVGLGRATQYF. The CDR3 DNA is TGTGCCAGCAGCCCCGTCGGTTTGGGGAGGGCCACGCAGTATTTT.

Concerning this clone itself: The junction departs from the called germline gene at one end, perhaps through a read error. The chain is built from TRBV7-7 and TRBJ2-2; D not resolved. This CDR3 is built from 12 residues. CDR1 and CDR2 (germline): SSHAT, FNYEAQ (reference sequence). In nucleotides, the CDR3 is TGTGCTAGCAGCTTAGAAGCCGGGGAGCTGTTTTTT. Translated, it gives CASSLEAGELFF.

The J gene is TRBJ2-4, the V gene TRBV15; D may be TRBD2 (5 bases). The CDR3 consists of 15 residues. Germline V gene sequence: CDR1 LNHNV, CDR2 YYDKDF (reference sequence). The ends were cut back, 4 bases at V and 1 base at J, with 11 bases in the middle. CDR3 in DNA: TGTGCCACCAGCACGAGGGATTCCGCCAAAAACATTCAGTACTTC. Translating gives CATSTRDSAKNIQYF.

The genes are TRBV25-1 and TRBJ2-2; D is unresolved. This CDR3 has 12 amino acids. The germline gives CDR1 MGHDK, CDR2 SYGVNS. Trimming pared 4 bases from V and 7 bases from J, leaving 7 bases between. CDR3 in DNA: TGTGCCAGCAGTGGAGACCGCGGGGAGCTGTTTTTT. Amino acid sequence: CASSGDRGELFF.

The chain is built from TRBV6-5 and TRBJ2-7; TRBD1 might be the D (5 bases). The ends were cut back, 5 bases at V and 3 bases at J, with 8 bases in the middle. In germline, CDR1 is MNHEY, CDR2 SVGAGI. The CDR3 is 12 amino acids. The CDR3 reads CASSPTGYEQYF. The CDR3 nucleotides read TGTGCCAGCAGTCCTACAGGCTACGAGCAGTACTTC.

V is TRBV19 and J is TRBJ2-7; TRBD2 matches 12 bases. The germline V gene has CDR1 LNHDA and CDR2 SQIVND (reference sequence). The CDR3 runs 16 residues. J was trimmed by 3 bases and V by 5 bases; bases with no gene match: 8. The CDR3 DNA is TGTGCCAGTAGTCTGCGACTAGCGGGAGAAGGCTACGAGCAGTACTTC. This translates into CASSLRLAGEGYEQYF.

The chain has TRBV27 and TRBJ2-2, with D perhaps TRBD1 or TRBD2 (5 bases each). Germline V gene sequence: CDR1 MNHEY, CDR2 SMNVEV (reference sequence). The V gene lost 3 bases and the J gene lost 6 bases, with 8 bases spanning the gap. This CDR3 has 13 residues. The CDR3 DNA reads TGTGCCAGCAGTTTGGGACCGCCCGGGGAGCTGTTTTTT. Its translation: CASSLGPPGELFF.

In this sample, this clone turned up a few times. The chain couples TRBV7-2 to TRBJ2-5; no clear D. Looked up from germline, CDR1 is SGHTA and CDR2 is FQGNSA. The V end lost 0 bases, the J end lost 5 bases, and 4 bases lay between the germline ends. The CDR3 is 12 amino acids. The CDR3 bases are TGTGCCAGCAGCTTAGCGGGGGAGACCCAGTACTTC. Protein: CASSLAGETQYF. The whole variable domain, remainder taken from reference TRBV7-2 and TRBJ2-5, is GAGVSQSPSNKVTEKGKDVELRCDPISGHTALYWYRQSLGQGLEFLIYFQGNSAPDKSGLPSDRFSAERTGGSVSTLTIQRTQQEDSAVYLCASSLAGETQYFGPGTRLLVL.

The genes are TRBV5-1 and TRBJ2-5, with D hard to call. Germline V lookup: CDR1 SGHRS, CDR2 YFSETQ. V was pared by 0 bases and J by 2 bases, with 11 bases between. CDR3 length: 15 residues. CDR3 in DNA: TGCGCCAGCAGCTTGGTCGGTATCTCGCAAGAGACCCAGTACTTC. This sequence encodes CASSLVGISQETQYF.

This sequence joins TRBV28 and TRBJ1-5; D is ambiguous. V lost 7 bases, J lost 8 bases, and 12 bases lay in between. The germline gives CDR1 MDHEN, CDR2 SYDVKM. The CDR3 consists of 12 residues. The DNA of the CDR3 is TGTGCCAGCAAACCCGTTCGGGAGCCCCAGCATTTT. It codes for CASKPVREPQHF.

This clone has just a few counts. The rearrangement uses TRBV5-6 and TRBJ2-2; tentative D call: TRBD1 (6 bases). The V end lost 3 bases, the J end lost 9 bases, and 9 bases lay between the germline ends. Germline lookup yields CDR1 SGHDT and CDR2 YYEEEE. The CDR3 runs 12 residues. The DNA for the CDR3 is TGTGCCAGCAGCTCCACAGGGTGGGAGCTGTTTTTT. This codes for CASSSTGWELFF.

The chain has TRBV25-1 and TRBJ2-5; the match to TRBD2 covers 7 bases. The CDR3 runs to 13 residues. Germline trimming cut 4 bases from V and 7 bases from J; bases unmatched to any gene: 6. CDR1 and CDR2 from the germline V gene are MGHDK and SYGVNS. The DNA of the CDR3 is TGTGCCAGCAGTGGACCTGGGGGGGGGACCCAGTACTTC. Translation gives CASSGPGGGTQYF.